The rows below give T cell receptor beta chains drawn from one sample of a study of shared clonotypes between healthy human individuals. Only in-frame clones appear in the TCRdb table, and some are missing; sequencing was by immunoSEQ multiplex PCR. The sample contains roughly 2.2 million clones, more than 85% of which appear only once. Specimen: naive CD4+ T cells from PBMCs. The receptors were sampled from a man between 18 and 29 years old in good health. Some clones in this sample may be carry-over from other donors' samples. Both conserved end residues are part of each CDR3. A D gene is named only where the DNA matches it firmly. Size is stated for part of the rows, as once, few or many counts, or as a class when the clone is expanded.

V	size	D	J	DNA	CDR3
TRBV7-2	.	.	TRBJ2-2	TGTGCCAGCAGCTTAGGTCACCTGTCCGGGGAGCTGTTTTTT	CASSLGHLSGELFF
TRBV6-1	.	TRBD1	TRBJ1-6	TGTGCCAGCAGGGACTGGACAGGGAACAATTCACCCCTCCACTTT	CASRDWTGNNSPLHF
TRBV30	.	TRBD1	TRBJ1-2	TGTGCCTGGAGGGGACAGGCGATCAACTATGGCTACACCTTC	CAWRGQAINYGYTF
TRBV5-1	.	.	TRBJ1-4	TGCGCCAGCAGCTTGGGAGGGGGAGGAGATGAAAAACTGTTTTTT	CASSLGGGGDEKLFF
TRBV5-1	.	.	TRBJ2-3	TGCGCCAGCAGCTTGGGTGGCGGAAAGGCAGATACGCAGTATTTT	CASSLGGGKADTQYF
TRBV19	.	.	TRBJ1-5	TGTGCCAGTACCCCTCAGGGTAGTCGGCAGGAGTATCAGCCCCAGCATTTT	CASTPQGSRQEYQPQHF
TRBV5-1	once	TRBD2	TRBJ2-2	TGCGCCAGCAGCTTTCGGTCTGCGGGAGTGAACACCGGGGAGCTGTTTTTT	CASSFRSAGVNTGELFF
TRBV6-1	.	.	TRBJ1-1	TGTGCCATCAGTGCTCCCCCCAGAGAAAGACCATTTACTGAAGCTTTCTTT	CAISAPPRERPFTEAFF
TRBV4-1	few	TRBD1	TRBJ1-5	TGCGCCAGCAGCCAAGGGAGACAGGGAAATCAGCCCCAGCATTTT	CASSQGRQGNQPQHF
TRBV27	.	.	TRBJ2-7	TGTGCCAGCAGTTTGCGGCCTAGCGCATCCTACGAGCAGTACTTC	CASSLRPSASYEQYF
TRBV18	.	TRBD1	TRBJ1-4	TGTGCCAGCTCACGCGCTACAGGGGGGGAAAAACTGTTTTTT	CASSRATGGEKLFF
TRBV30	.	.	TRBJ2-5	TGTGCCTGGAGTGTGGGGCAAGAGACCCAGTACTTC	CAWSVGQETQYF
TRBV19	once	.	TRBJ2-4	TGTGCCAGTAGTATAAGGGGGGTCGGCAAAAACATTCAGTACTTC	CASSIRGVGKNIQYF
TRBV4-1	.	.	TRBJ2-5	TGCGCCAGCAGCCTGCCTCTGGTCCGGGAGACCCAGTACTTC	CASSLPLVRETQYF
TRBV7-9	.	TRBD1	TRBJ1-3	TGTGCCAGCAGCCGGGACAGGGGGAAGTCTGGAAACACCATATATTTT	CASSRDRGKSGNTIYF
TRBV29-1	.	TRBD2	TRBJ2-5	TGCAGCGTTGGGGTAATAGCGGGGACTCCTCAAGAGACCCAGTACTTC	CSVGVIAGTPQETQYF
TRBV11-2	.	.	TRBJ2-3	TGTGCCAGCAGCTTAGATCCGTCTGGCGTTTACGCCACAGATACGCAGTATTTT	CASSLDPSGVYATDTQYF
TRBV6-5	.	.	TRBJ1-2	TGTGCCAGCGCTCCTTCCTCTAACTATGGCTACACCTTC	CASAPSSNYGYTF
TRBV19	.	TRBD2	TRBJ2-1	TGTGCCAGTAGTATAGCTAGCGGGAACTCCTACAATGAGCAGTTCTTC	CASSIASGNSYNEQFF
TRBV6-1	.	TRBD1	TRBJ2-3	TGTGCCAGCAGTGAAGCTCGACAGGGAACGCAGTATTTT	CASSEARQGTQYF
TRBV5-1	.	TRBD2	TRBJ2-3	TGCGCCAGCAGCTTGGAGTGGACGCCCGGGACTAGCGGGAGGGCGGATACGCAGTATTTT	CASSLEWTPGTSGRADTQYF
TRBV5-4	.	TRBD2	TRBJ2-5	TGTGCCAGCAGCTTGCCCGAGGCGGGGGAACTCCAAGAGACCCAGTACTTC	CASSLPEAGELQETQYF
TRBV27	.	.	TRBJ2-3	TGTGCCAGCCGGCGTGGGGTGGTAGATACGCAGTATTTT	CASRRGVVDTQYF
TRBV2	.	.	TRBJ1-5	TGTGCCAGCAGTGAATTTCGGGGAGATCAGCCCCAGCATTTT	CASSEFRGDQPQHF